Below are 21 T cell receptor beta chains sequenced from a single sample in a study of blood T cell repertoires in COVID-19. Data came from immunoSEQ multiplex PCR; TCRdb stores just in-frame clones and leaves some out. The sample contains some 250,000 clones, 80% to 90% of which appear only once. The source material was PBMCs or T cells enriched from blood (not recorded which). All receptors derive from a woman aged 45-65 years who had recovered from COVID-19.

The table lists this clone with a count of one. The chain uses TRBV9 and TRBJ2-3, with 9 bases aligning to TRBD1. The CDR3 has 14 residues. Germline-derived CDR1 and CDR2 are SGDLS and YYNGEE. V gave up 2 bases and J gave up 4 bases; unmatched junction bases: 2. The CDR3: CASSVTGGADTQYF. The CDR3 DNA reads TGTGCCAGCAGCGTCACAGGGGGCGCAGATACGCAGTATTTT.

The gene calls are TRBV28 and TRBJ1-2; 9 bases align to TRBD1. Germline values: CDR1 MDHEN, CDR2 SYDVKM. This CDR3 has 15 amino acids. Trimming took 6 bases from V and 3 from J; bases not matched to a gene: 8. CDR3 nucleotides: TGTGCCAGCAGGGATGGACAGGGGCCCTACTATGGCTACACCTTC. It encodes CASRDGQGPYYGYTF.

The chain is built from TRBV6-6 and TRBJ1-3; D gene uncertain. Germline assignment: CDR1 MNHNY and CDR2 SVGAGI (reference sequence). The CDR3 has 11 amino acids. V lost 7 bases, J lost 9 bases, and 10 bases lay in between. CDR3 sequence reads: CASTEGPTIYF. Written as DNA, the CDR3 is TGTGCCAGCACGGAGGGCCCCACCATATATTTT.

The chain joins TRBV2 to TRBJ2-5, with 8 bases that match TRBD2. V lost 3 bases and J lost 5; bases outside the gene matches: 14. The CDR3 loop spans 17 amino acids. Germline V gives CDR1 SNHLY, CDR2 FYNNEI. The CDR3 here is CASSDLTSAKVGETQYF. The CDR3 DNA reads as TGTGCCAGCAGTGATTTGACTAGCGCCAAAGTGGGGGAGACCCAGTACTTC. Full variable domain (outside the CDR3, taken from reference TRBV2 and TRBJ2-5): EPEVTQTPSHQVTQMGQEVILRCVPISNHLYFYWYRQILGQKVEFLVSFYNNEISEKSEIFDDQFSVERPDGSNFTLKIRSTKLEDSAMYFCASSDLTSAKVGETQYFGPGTRLLVL.

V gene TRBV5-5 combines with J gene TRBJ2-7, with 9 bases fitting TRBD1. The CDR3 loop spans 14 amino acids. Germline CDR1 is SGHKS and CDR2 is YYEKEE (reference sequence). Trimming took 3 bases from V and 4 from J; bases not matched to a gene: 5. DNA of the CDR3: TGTGCCAGCAGCTGGACAGGGACAGGGTACGAGCAGTACTTC. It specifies CASSWTGTGYEQYF. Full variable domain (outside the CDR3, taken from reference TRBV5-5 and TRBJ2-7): DAGVTQSPTHLIKTRGQQVTLRCSPISGHKSVSWYQQVLGQGPQFIFQYYEKEERGRGNFPDRFSARQFPNYSSELNVNALLLGDSALYLCASSWTGTGYEQYFGPGTRLTVT.

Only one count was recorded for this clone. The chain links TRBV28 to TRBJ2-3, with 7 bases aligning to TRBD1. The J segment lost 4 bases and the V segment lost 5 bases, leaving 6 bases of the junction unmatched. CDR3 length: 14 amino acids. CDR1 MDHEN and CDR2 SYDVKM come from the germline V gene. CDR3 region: CASSEAGGADTQYF. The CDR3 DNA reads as TGTGCCAGCAGTGAAGCAGGGGGAGCAGATACGCAGTATTTT. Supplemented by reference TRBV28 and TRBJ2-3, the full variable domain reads DVKVTQSSRYLVKRTGEKVFLECVQDMDHENMFWYRQDPGLGLRLIYFSYDVKMKEKGDIPEGYSVSREKKERFSLILESASTNQTSMYLCASSEAGGADTQYFGPGTRLTVL.

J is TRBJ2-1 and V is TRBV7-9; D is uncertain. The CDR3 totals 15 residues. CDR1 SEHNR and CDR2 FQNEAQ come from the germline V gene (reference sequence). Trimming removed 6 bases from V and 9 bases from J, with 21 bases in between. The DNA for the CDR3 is TGTGCCAGCAGTCCAACAGAATCCAGATTCAGTGAGCAGTTCTTC. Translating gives CASSPTESRFSEQFF.

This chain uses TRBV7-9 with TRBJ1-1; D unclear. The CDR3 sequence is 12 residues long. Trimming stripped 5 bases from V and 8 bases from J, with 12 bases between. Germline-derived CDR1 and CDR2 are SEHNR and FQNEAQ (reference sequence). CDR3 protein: CASSAGTAEAFF. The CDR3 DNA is TGTGCCAGCAGCGCGGGAACAGCAGAAGCTTTCTTT. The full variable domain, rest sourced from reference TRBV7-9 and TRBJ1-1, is DTGVSQNPRHKITKRGQNVTFRCDPISEHNRLYWYRQTLGQGPEFLTYFQNEAQLEKSRLLSDRFSAERPKGSFSTLEIQRTEQGDSAMYLCASSAGTAEAFFGQGTRLTVV.

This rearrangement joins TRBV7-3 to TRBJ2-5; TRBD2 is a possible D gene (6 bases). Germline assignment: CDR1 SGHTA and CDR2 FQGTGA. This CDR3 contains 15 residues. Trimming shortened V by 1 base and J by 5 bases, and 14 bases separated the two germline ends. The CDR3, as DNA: TGTGCCAGCAGCTTAATGGCAAGCGGGTACGAGACCCAGTACTTC. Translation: CASSLMASGYETQYF.

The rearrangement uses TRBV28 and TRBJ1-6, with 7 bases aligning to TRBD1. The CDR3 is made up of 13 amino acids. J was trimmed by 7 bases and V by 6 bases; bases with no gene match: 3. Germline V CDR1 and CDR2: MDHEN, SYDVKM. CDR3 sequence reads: CASRSTGNSPLHF. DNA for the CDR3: TGTGCCAGCAGGTCGACAGGGAATTCACCCCTCCACTTT.

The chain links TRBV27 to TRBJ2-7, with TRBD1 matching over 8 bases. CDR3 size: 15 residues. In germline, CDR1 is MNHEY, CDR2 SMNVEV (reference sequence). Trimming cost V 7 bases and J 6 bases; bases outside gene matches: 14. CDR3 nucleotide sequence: TGTGCCAGCACCCAAACCGGGACAGGAAATACCGAGCAGTACTTC. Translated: CASTQTGTGNTEQYF.

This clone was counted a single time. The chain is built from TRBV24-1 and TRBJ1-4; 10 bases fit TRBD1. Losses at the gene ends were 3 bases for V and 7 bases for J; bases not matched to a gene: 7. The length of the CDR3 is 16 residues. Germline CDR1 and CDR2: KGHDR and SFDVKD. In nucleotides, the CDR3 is TGTGCCACCAGTGATACTACGGGACAGGGGCGTGAAAAACTGTTTTTT. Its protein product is CATSDTTGQGREKLFF.

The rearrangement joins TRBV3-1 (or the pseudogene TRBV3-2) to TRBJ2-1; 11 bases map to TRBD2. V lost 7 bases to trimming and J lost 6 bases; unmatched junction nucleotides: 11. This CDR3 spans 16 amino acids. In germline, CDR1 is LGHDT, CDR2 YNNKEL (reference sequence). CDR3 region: CASTLRASGRSNEQFF. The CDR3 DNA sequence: TGTGCCAGCACCCTAAGGGCTAGCGGGAGGAGCAATGAGCAGTTCTTC.

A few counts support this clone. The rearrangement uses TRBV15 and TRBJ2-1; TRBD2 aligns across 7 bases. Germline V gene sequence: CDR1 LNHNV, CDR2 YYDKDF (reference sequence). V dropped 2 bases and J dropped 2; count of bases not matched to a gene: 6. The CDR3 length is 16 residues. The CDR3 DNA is TGTGCCACCAGCAGATCGGGCGGGGGACCCTACAATGAGCAGTTCTTC. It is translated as CATSRSGGGPYNEQFF.

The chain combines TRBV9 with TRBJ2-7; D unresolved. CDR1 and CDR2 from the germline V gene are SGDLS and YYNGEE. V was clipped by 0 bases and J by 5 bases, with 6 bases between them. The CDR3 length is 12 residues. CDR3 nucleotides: TGTGCCAGCAGCGTAGCTACGAACGAGCAGTACTTC. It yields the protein CASSVATNEQYF.

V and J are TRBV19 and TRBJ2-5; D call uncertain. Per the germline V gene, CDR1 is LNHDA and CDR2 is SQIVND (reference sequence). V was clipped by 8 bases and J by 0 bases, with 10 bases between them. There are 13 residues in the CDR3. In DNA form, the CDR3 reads TGTGCCAGTCAACAGCAGTACCAAGAGACCCAGTACTTC. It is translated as CASQQQYQETQYF.

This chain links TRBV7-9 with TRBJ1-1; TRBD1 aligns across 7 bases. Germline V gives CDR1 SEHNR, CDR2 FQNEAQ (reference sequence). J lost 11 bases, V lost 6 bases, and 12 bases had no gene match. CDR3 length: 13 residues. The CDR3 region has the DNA TGTGCCAGCAGTTCCGCGCTAACAGGGGAGGCTTTCTTT. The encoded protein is CASSSALTGEAFF.

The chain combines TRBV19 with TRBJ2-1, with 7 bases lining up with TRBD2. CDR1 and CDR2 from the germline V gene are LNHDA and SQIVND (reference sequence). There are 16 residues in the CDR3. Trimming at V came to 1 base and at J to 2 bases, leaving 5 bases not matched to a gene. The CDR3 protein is CASSIALLAPYNEQFF. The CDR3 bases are TGTGCCAGTAGTATAGCGCTACTAGCGCCCTACAATGAGCAGTTCTTC.

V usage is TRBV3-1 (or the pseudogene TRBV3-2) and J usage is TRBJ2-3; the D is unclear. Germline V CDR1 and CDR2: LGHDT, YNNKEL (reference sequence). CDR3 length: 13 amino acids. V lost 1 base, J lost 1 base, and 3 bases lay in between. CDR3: CASSQGGTDTQYF. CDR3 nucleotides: TGTGCCAGCAGCCAAGGAGGCACAGATACGCAGTATTTT.

The CDR3 here is CASSYGTIRGGNEQFF. CDR3 bases: TGTGCCAGCAGTTACGGTACCATTCGGGGAGGGAATGAGCAGTTCTTC. The V and J genes are TRBV6-2 or TRBV6-3 and TRBJ2-1, with 7 bases lining up with TRBD2. V shed 2 bases and J 7 bases; nucleotides not matched to a gene: 11. There are 16 residues in the CDR3. Germline V gene lookup returns CDR1 MNHEY and CDR2 SVGEGT.

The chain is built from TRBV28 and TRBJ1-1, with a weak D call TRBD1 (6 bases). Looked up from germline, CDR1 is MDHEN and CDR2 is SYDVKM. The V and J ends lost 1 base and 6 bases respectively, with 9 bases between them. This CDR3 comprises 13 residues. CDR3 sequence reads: CASSLFEGAEAFF. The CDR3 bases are TGTGCCAGCAGTTTATTTGAGGGGGCTGAAGCTTTCTTT.